The 24 T cell receptor beta chains presented below share a single source sample, sequenced in a study of molecular identifiers for immune sequencing clone quantification (dated by TCRdb to about 2018). The library was made by PCR. Sequencer: Illumina HiSeq 4000. Clones were called with MiXCR by TCRdb after fastp trimmed the public reads at Q25, and only in-frame beta chains were retained. Every entry covers one CDR3 protein and lists the most common genes and DNA from its rows. Present in this sample are under 650,000 distinct CDR3 sequences, less than 20% of which were seen just once. The ten largest clonotypes hold under 0.95% of the sample. Material for sequencing was naive CD8+ T cells from blood, with Jurkat cell RNA spiked in. The sample's cell subset or site label is to be understood as: FACS-sorted CD8+CD4-CCR7+CD45RA+ naive T cells. These receptors came from a human donor in good health. Some libraries in this study had Jurkat cell RNA spiked in.

This clonotype was observed many times. The rearrangement uses TRBV2 and TRBJ1-1; possibly TRBD1 for D (5 bases). Trimming took off 2 bases at V and 0 bases at J, with 13 bases between the two ends. CDR3 length: 16 amino acids. Germline assignment: CDR1 SNHLY and CDR2 FYNNEI. The CDR3 region has the DNA TGTGCCAGCAGTGAAATGGGGGTTCTCATGAACACTGAAGCTTTCTTT. Translated, it gives CASSEMGVLMNTEAFF.

The V gene is TRBV4-3, the J gene TRBJ2-5; tentatively, D is TRBD1 (5 bases). This CDR3 comprises 16 residues. Trimming left V 1 base short and J 0 bases short, with 12 bases between. Germline V CDR1 and CDR2: LGHNA, YSLEER. The CDR3 DNA reads as TGCGCCAGCAGCCAAGTCACAGGACCGTACCAAGAGACCCAGTACTTC. The encoded protein is CASSQVTGPYQETQYF.

A few counts support this clonotype. The chain employs TRBV7-9 and TRBJ2-5, with TRBD2 as a possible D gene (5 bases). The CDR3 is 15 residues long. From germline, CDR1 is SEHNR and CDR2 FQNEAQ (reference sequence). Trimming removed 1 base at V and 5 bases at J, with 14 bases between. The CDR3 loop is CASSLGGAPNETQYF. As DNA, the CDR3 is TGTGCCAGCAGCTTAGGGGGAGCCCCGAATGAGACCCAGTACTTC.

This clonotype was detected ten times or more. The V and J genes are TRBV14 and TRBJ1-2, with 7 bases that match TRBD1. With V trimmed by 4 bases and J by 0 bases, 5 bases remained unmatched. The CDR3 has 15 amino acids. CDR1 is SGHDN, CDR2 FVKESK, per germline. CDR3 coding DNA: TGTGCCAGCAGCCTAGGGGACAGAACTAACTATGGCTACACCTTC. The encoded protein is CASSLGDRTNYGYTF.

Ten or more counts support this clonotype. This chain uses TRBV29-1 with TRBJ2-6; TRBD2 is a possible D gene (5 bases). CDR3 length: 15 amino acids. Germline values: CDR1 SQVTM, CDR2 ANQGSEA. Trimming removed 4 bases from V and 1 base from J, with 11 bases in between. The CDR3 region is CSVVGILSGANVLTF. The CDR3 bases are TGCAGCGTTGTCGGGATCTTATCTGGGGCCAACGTCCTGACTTTC.

The V call is TRBV5-6, the J call TRBJ2-7; D gene uncertain. The CDR3 contains 14 residues. Per the germline V gene, CDR1 is SGHDT and CDR2 is YYEEEE. V was shortened by 1 base and J by 7 bases, with 15 bases between the two germline ends. For the CDR3, the DNA is TGTGCCAGCAGCTTGTGGCAAACCTCTGGGGAGCAGTACTTC. Translation gives CASSLWQTSGEQYF.

This clonotype was counted many times. The V and J genes are TRBV4-3 and TRBJ2-7; 7 bases line up with TRBD1. Germline values: CDR1 LGHNA, CDR2 YSLEER. The CDR3 extends over 16 amino acids. After removal of 4 bases from V and 3 bases from J, the junction contained 12 bases not matched to a gene. The CDR3 DNA is TGCGCCAGCAGCCCCATGTTGACAGGGAGCGTCTACGAGCAGTACTTC. It encodes CASSPMLTGSVYEQYF.

This clonotype showed up many times. Its ends do not fully match the called genes, so a read error is possible. The chain joins TRBV4-1 to TRBJ2-7, with unresolved D. The CDR3 length is 13 residues. The germline V gene has CDR1 MGHRA and CDR2 YSYEKL. The DNA for the CDR3 is TGTGCCAGCAGCCAAGTCAGCTACTACGAGCAGTACTTC. It codes for CASSQVSYYEQYF.

DNA for the CDR3: TGTGCCAGCAGCTTAGGGCTTCACCCCACCTACGAGCAGTACTTC. Its translation: CASSLGLHPTYEQYF. The chain links TRBV7-2 to TRBJ2-7; D gene uncertain. Germline values: CDR1 SGHTA, CDR2 FQGNSA. The CDR3 length is 15 residues. Trimming removed 1 base at V and 2 bases at J, with 12 bases between.

The table lists this clonotype with many counts. The genes are TRBV6-5 and TRBJ2-2; D perhaps matches TRBD2 (7 bases). The germline gives CDR1 MNHEY, CDR2 SVGAGI. The V gene lost 0 bases and the J gene lost 2 bases, with 19 bases spanning the gap. The CDR3 runs to 19 residues. This chain's CDR3 is CASSYSLVGGAENTGELFF. The CDR3 bases are TGTGCCAGCAGTTACTCGTTGGTAGGGGGGGCGGAAAACACCGGGGAGCTGTTTTTT.

This clonotype was detected ten times or more. This chain connects TRBV4-3 to TRBJ1-1; no clear D gene. Per the germline V gene, CDR1 is LGHNA and CDR2 is YSLEER. V lost 1 base and J lost 5, with 8 bases in between. The CDR3 sequence is 13 residues long. The CDR3 loop is CASSQAVDTEAFF. DNA of the CDR3: TGCGCCAGCAGCCAAGCTGTGGATACTGAAGCTTTCTTT.

In its sample, this clonotype was seen many times. The chain is built from TRBV7-2 and TRBJ2-7, with D perhaps being TRBD1 or TRBD2 (5 bases each). Germline V CDR1 and CDR2: SGHTA, FQGNSA. CDR3 length equals 12 residues. Between the trimmed V and J ends, which lost 5 bases and 5 bases, there was a span of 10 bases. The CDR3 spells CASSMGEDEQYF. CDR3 DNA sequence: TGTGCCAGCAGCATGGGGGAAGACGAGCAGTACTTC.

CDR3 sequence reads: CASRFLRDRGPDQPQHF. The CDR3 DNA is TGTGCCAGCAGGTTCCTACGTGACAGGGGGCCCGATCAGCCCCAGCATTTT. The chain has TRBV7-9 and TRBJ1-5; 10 bases fit TRBD1. The V gene's germline CDR1 is SEHNR and CDR2 FQNEAQ (reference sequence). This CDR3 spans 17 amino acids. Trimming took 6 bases from V and 5 from J; bases not matched to a gene: 13.

This clonotype was seen at least ten times. This chain links TRBV7-9 with TRBJ2-2; no clear D. Germline-derived CDR1 and CDR2 are SEHNR and FQNEAQ (reference sequence). The CDR3 runs to 15 residues. V was shortened by 8 bases and J by 0 bases, with 13 bases between the two germline ends. The CDR3 reads CASATTPANTGELFF. DNA of the CDR3: TGTGCCAGCGCTACGACACCCGCGAACACCGGGGAGCTGTTTTTT.

This clonotype was seen repeatedly, ten times or more. This chain connects TRBV9 to TRBJ2-1; D gene ambiguous. The CDR3 is made up of 14 amino acids. Germline CDR1 is SGDLS and CDR2 is YYNGEE. The V end lost 0 bases, the J end lost 7 bases, and 11 bases lay between the germline ends. CDR3 in amino acids: CASSVEGRRNEQFF. The CDR3 nucleotides read TGTGCCAGCAGCGTAGAGGGAAGAAGAAATGAGCAGTTCTTC.

The V and J genes are TRBV28 and TRBJ2-1; 14 positions match TRBD2. Trimming removed 6 bases from V and 7 bases from J; junction bases left unmatched: 5. CDR3 length equals 15 residues. In germline, CDR1 is MDHEN, CDR2 SYDVKM. CDR3 in amino acids: CASSGGLAGVNEQFF. The CDR3 DNA is TGTGCCAGCAGCGGGGGACTAGCGGGAGTGAATGAGCAGTTCTTC.

Comments on this clonotype: A read error may be the cause here, since a much bigger clone is one base away. The genes are TRBV6-2 or TRBV6-3 and TRBJ2-1; D is uncertain. Germline-derived CDR1 and CDR2 are MNHEY and SVGEGT. The CDR3 contains 14 residues. CDR3 residues: CASSSPKTYNGQFF. DNA for the CDR3: TGTGCCAGCAGTTCCCCCAAGACTTACAATGGGCAGTTCTTC.

This rearrangement joins TRBV27 to TRBJ2-7, with 13 bases that match TRBD2. Losses at the gene ends were 3 bases for V and 4 bases for J; bases not matched to a gene: 6. Looked up from germline, CDR1 is MNHEY and CDR2 is SMNVEV (reference sequence). CDR3 length: 16 amino acids. The CDR3 loop is CASSLTKTSGRYEQYF. The CDR3 DNA sequence: TGTGCCAGCAGTTTGACTAAGACTAGCGGGAGGTACGAGCAGTACTTC.

This sequence joins TRBV3-1 and TRBJ2-2, with 7 positions matching TRBD2. After removal of 9 bases from V and 3 bases from J, the junction contained 16 bases not matched to a gene. Germline V gene lookup returns CDR1 LGHDT and CDR2 YNNKEL (reference sequence). The CDR3 totals 17 residues. CDR3 nucleotides: TGTGCCAGTGGCCAAGATACGGCACTAGCGCACACCGGGGAGCTGTTTTTT. As protein: CASGQDTALAHTGELFF.

The table lists this clonotype with many counts. The chain employs TRBV6-1 and TRBJ2-7; D unclear. Trimming left V 2 bases short and J 3 bases short, with 14 bases between. Germline values: CDR1 MNHNS, CDR2 SASEGT. The CDR3 is made up of 15 amino acids. Written as DNA, the CDR3 is TGTGCCAGCAGTGAAAGGCAGAATCCCCACTACGAGCAGTACTTC. Its protein is CASSERQNPHYEQYF.

The table lists this clonotype with a few counts. This chain joins TRBV2 and TRBJ2-7, with D possibly matching TRBD1 (6 bases). The CDR3 totals 13 residues. Deletions cut 6 bases from V and 5 bases from J, with 14 bases between. The germline CDR1 and CDR2 sequences are SNHLY and FYNNEI. CDR3 loop: CASREVNRDEQYF. CDR3 nucleotides: TGTGCCAGCAGGGAGGTTAACAGGGACGAGCAGTACTTC.

This clonotype has ten or more counts. V and J are TRBV29-1 and TRBJ1-3; D is possibly TRBD1 (5 bases). The V end was cut by 7 bases, the J end by 2 bases, with 15 bases between. Germline CDR1 reads SQVTM; CDR2 reads ANQGSEA. CDR3 length: 14 amino acids. CDR3 nucleotides: TGCAGCGCTGCCCGGGACTCGGCTGGAAACACCATATATTTT. It encodes CSAARDSAGNTIYF.

About this clonotype: Its ends do not fully match the called genes, so a read error is possible. V and J are TRBV5-5 and TRBJ2-5; the match to TRBD1 covers 7 bases. The CDR3 consists of 15 residues. Germline V lookup: CDR1 SGHKS, CDR2 YYEKEE (reference sequence). CDR3 region: CASSPGIGGQEAQYF. DNA for the CDR3: TGTGCCAGCAGCCCAGGGATAGGGGGCCAAGAGGCCCAGTACTTC.

The genes are TRBV19 and TRBJ2-1; D is undetermined. The ends were cut back, 1 base at V and 9 bases at J, with 16 bases in the middle. This CDR3 region has 15 residues. Per germline, CDR1 LNHDA and CDR2 SQIVND (reference sequence). Here the CDR3 reads CASSIAASPSAEQFF. The CDR3 coding sequence is TGTGCCAGTAGTATAGCTGCATCCCCATCCGCTGAGCAGTTCTTC.